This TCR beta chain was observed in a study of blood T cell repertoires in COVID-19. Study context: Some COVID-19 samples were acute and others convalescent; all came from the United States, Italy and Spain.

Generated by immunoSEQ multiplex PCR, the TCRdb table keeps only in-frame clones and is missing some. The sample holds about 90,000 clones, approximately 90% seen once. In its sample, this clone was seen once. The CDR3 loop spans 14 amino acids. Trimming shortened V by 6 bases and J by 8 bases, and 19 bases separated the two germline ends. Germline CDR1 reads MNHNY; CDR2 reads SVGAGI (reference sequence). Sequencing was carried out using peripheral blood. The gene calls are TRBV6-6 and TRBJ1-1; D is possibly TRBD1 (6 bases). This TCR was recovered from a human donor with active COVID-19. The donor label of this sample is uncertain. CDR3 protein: CASRQRVAGEEAFF. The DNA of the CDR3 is TGTGCCAGCAGGCAACGGGTGGCAGGGGAGGAAGCTTTCTTT.